This TCR beta chain is drawn from a study of CD8+ T cells in alopecia areata. Findings and caveats of the study: While tofacitinib was given, many expanded lesional clones persisted in scalp and blood.

Germline V lookup: CDR1 SGHNT, CDR2 YYREEE (reference sequence). This CDR3 region has 13 residues. With 4 bases removed from V and 4 bases from J, the gap between germline ends came to 11 bases. Of note for this clone: Its antigen is not identified.

cDNA reverse transcribed from extracted RNA served as the sequencing template. The table came from immunoSEQ multiplex PCR; TCRdb's copy has only in-frame clones and leaves some out. This table holds around 120,000 clones, approximately 57% found once. This sample's treatment: oral pan-JAK inhibitor, 5-10 mg twice daily. This clonotype was sampled from a human donor with alopecia areata. V and J are TRBV5-4 and TRBJ1-2; maybe TRBD1 (5 bases). The sequencing here drew on CD4+ T cells sorted from blood, taken at week 4, from a patient treated with tofacitinib. CDR3 loop: CASSRDRTYGYTF. CDR3 DNA: TGTGCCAGCAGCCGGGACCGAACCTATGGCTACACCTTC. Together with reference TRBV5-4 and TRBJ1-2, the CDR3 gives the full variable domain: ETGVTQSPTHLIKTRGQQVTLRCSSQSGHNTVSWYQQALGQGPQFIFQYYREEENGRGNFPPRFSGLQFPNYSSELNVNALELDDSALYLCASSRDRTYGYTFGSGTRLTVV.